This is a list of T cell receptor beta chains from one sample in a study of OX40 agonist ivuxolimab in advanced cancers. Generated by immunoSEQ multiplex PCR, the TCRdb table keeps only in-frame clones and is missing some. The sample yields approximately 90,000 clones, 91% seen once. This specimen was CD4+ or CD8+ T cells sorted from blood, taken in a trial of the OX40 agonist ivuxolimab. These TCRs come from an adult with an advanced solid tumor such as melanoma, head and neck, liver or kidney cancer. The CDR3 runs from the conserved cysteine through the conserved F or W. Each record gives: V gene, clone size, J gene, CDR3 protein. Clone size is given for some rows only: seen once, a few or many times, or a class if the clone is expanded.

v_call: TRBV6-6; clone_size: -; j_call: TRBJ2-4; cdr3_aa: CASREGALAKNIQYF
v_call: TRBV18; clone_size: -; j_call: TRBJ2-7; cdr3_aa: CASSPESSYEQYF
v_call: TRBV7-2; clone_size: -; j_call: TRBJ1-1; cdr3_aa: CASSSPGGGRNTEAFF
v_call: TRBV19; clone_size: -; j_call: TRBJ2-5; cdr3_aa: CASSRLPAGEETQYF
v_call: TRBV10-3; clone_size: -; j_call: TRBJ2-2; cdr3_aa: CAISVAGLTGELFF
v_call: TRBV29-1; clone_size: -; j_call: TRBJ2-1; cdr3_aa: CSVGLAGVSYNEQFF
v_call: TRBV19; clone_size: -; j_call: TRBJ1-2; cdr3_aa: CASNIEGQANYGYTF
v_call: TRBV7-2; clone_size: -; j_call: TRBJ2-2; cdr3_aa: CASSSLSGSRGELFF
v_call: TRBV9; clone_size: -; j_call: TRBJ1-5; cdr3_aa: CASSVAQGTDQPQHF
v_call: TRBV5-1; clone_size: -; j_call: TRBJ2-1; cdr3_aa: CASSLAWDVGEQLF
v_call: TRBV2; clone_size: once; j_call: TRBJ2-3; cdr3_aa: CASSVLRTVTDTQYF
v_call: TRBV27; clone_size: -; j_call: TRBJ2-3; cdr3_aa: CASSPYRYEINTQYF
v_call: TRBV28; clone_size: -; j_call: TRBJ2-2; cdr3_aa: CASSLGGLGGELFF
v_call: TRBV7-2; clone_size: -; j_call: TRBJ2-5; cdr3_aa: CASSDSWRGRGETQYF
v_call: TRBV4-3; clone_size: -; j_call: -; cdr3_aa: CASSQEMVAASSYEQYF
v_call: TRBV7-9; clone_size: -; j_call: TRBJ2-3; cdr3_aa: CASSLLADTQYF
v_call: TRBV28; clone_size: -; j_call: TRBJ2-3; cdr3_aa: CASSRLAAKDTQYF
v_call: TRBV7-2; clone_size: once; j_call: TRBJ1-1; cdr3_aa: CASSSGSENTEAFF
v_call: TRBV29-1; clone_size: -; j_call: TRBJ1-1; cdr3_aa: CSVRTGEAFF
v_call: TRBV19; clone_size: -; j_call: TRBJ1-2; cdr3_aa: CASSHGVGGYTF
v_call: TRBV5-1; clone_size: once; j_call: TRBJ2-5; cdr3_aa: CASSRGGGSETQYF
v_call: TRBV19; clone_size: -; j_call: TRBJ2-7; cdr3_aa: CASSPRGLGTGGYEQYF
v_call: TRBV11-2; clone_size: -; j_call: TRBJ2-5; cdr3_aa: CASSFVDQETQYF
v_call: TRBV30; clone_size: -; j_call: TRBJ2-3; cdr3_aa: CAWKGWGRGDTQYF
v_call: TRBV2; clone_size: -; j_call: TRBJ2-1; cdr3_aa: CASTRLAAYNEQFF
v_call: TRBV7-7; clone_size: -; j_call: TRBJ2-3; cdr3_aa: CASSLARRVLAGGITDTQYF
v_call: TRBV30; clone_size: -; j_call: TRBJ2-5; cdr3_aa: CAWSVRGWETQYF
v_call: TRBV18; clone_size: -; j_call: TRBJ1-5; cdr3_aa: CASSDQGTVNQPQHF
v_call: TRBV4-1; clone_size: -; j_call: TRBJ1-1; cdr3_aa: CASSQDRDTEAFF
v_call: TRBV9; clone_size: -; j_call: TRBJ2-5; cdr3_aa: CASSGEAQYF
v_call: TRBV14; clone_size: -; j_call: TRBJ2-2; cdr3_aa: CASSQSVGELFF
v_call: TRBV11-2; clone_size: -; j_call: TRBJ2-5; cdr3_aa: CASSLDQVGETQYF
v_call: TRBV11-2; clone_size: -; j_call: TRBJ1-2; cdr3_aa: CASSNYPEGGYTF
v_call: TRBV6-5; clone_size: -; j_call: TRBJ1-2; cdr3_aa: CASREQGAQVFGYTF
v_call: TRBV28; clone_size: -; j_call: TRBJ1-3; cdr3_aa: CASNGGGGSTIYF
v_call: TRBV27; clone_size: -; j_call: TRBJ2-1; cdr3_aa: CASSWTSGNEQFF
v_call: TRBV19; clone_size: -; j_call: TRBJ2-2; cdr3_aa: CASSDTGELFF
v_call: TRBV30; clone_size: -; j_call: TRBJ1-3; cdr3_aa: CAWSVNSRGNTIYF
v_call: TRBV9; clone_size: -; j_call: TRBJ1-5; cdr3_aa: CASSVGFHSNQPQHF
v_call: TRBV7-2; clone_size: -; j_call: TRBJ2-5; cdr3_aa: CASSPTTSRGVGETQYF
v_call: TRBV6-5; clone_size: -; j_call: TRBJ1-2; cdr3_aa: CASSPGPRGGFTF
v_call: TRBV11-2; clone_size: -; j_call: TRBJ2-1; cdr3_aa: CASTEAGAINEQFF
v_call: TRBV2; clone_size: -; j_call: TRBJ2-1; cdr3_aa: CASSRASYNEQFF
v_call: TRBV7-9; clone_size: few; j_call: TRBJ2-7; cdr3_aa: CASSPPGLYYEQYF
v_call: TRBV7-2; clone_size: -; j_call: TRBJ1-1; cdr3_aa: CASSIPGGWSTEAFF
v_call: TRBV27; clone_size: -; j_call: TRBJ2-3; cdr3_aa: CASSLTSGRGDTQYF
v_call: TRBV7-2; clone_size: -; j_call: TRBJ2-5; cdr3_aa: CASSFTPGKQETQYF
v_call: TRBV29-1; clone_size: once; j_call: TRBJ1-2; cdr3_aa: CSVDRGTGANYGYTF